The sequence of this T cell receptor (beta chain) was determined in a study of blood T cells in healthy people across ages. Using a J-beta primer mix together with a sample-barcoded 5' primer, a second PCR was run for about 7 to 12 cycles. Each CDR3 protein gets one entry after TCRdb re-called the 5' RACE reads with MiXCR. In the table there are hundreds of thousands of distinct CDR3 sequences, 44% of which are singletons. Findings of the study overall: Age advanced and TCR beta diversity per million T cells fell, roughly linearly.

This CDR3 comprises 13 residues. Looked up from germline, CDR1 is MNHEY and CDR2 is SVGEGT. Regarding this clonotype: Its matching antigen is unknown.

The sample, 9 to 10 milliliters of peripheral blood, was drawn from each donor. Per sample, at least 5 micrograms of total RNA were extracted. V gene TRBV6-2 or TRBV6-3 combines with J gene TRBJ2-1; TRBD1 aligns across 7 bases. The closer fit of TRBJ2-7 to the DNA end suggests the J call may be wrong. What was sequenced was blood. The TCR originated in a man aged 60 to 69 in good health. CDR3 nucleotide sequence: TGTGCCAGCAGAAGGGACAGTTACAATGAGCAGTACTTC. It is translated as CASRRDSYNEQYF.